This record covers a single T cell receptor (beta chain). Antigen: not known. This entry is derived from a study of cytotoxic CD8 clonotypes in ibrutinib-treated CLL. Study in general: Partial responses numbered around 24 and complete responses 2; after a median about 68 months, roughly 14 stayed remitted and 12 progressed. Mean values per sample were 255,043 productive templates and about 94,000 productive rearrangements.

Here immunoSEQ multiplex PCR was the method, and the copy in TCRdb shows in-frame clones only, minus some. The table has about 25,000 clones, 65% to 80% seen once. This CDR3 is 16 amino acids long. Unmatched junction bases numbered 11, after V lost 1 base and J lost 7 bases. Germline CDR1 SGHAT, CDR2 FQNNGV. Study conclusions and caveats: Shared public clonotypes were rare, and on treatment they either got smaller or stayed the same. Before falling back toward baseline at progression, clonality had risen at the time of ibrutinib response.

The source material was PBMCs, sampled after 12 months of ibrutinib treatment. This clonotype was obtained from a human donor with chronic lymphocytic leukemia. The chain has TRBV11-2 and TRBJ2-7; 9 bases are a match to TRBD2. The CDR3 spells CASSLVPSGGFIEQYF. CDR3 sequence (DNA): TGTGCCAGCAGCTTAGTTCCCAGCGGGGGGTTCATTGAGCAGTACTTC.